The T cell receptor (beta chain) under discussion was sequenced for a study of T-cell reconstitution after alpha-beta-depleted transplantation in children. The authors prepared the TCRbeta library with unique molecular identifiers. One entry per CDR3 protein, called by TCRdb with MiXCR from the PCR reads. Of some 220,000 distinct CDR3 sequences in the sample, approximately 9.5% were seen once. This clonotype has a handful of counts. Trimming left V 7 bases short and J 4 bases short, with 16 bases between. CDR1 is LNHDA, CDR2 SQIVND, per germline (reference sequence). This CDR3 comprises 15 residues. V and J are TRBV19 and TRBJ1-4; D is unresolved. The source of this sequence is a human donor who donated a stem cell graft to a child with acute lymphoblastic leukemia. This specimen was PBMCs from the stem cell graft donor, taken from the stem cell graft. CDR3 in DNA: TGTGCCAGTACCACCCCAGGCAGACGTAATGAAAAACTGTTTTTT. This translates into CASTTPGRRNEKLFF. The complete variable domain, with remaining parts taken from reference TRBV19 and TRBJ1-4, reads DGGITQSPKYLFRKEGQNVTLSCEQNLNHDAMYWYRQDPGQGLRLIYYSQIVNDFQKGDIAEGYSVSREKKESFPLTVTSAQKNPTAFYLCASTTPGRRNEKLFFGSGTQLSVL.